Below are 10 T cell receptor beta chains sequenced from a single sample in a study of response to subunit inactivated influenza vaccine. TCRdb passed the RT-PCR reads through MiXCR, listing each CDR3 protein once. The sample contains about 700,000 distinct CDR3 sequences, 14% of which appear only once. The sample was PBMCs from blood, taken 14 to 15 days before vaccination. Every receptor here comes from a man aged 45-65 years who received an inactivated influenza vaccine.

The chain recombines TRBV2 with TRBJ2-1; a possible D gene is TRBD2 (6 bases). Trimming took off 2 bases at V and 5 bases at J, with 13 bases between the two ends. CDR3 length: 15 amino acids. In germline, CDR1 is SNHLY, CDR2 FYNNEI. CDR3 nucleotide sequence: TGTGCCAGCAGTGAATCTGGCGGGACTCACAATGAGCAGTTCTTC. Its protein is CASSESGGTHNEQFF.

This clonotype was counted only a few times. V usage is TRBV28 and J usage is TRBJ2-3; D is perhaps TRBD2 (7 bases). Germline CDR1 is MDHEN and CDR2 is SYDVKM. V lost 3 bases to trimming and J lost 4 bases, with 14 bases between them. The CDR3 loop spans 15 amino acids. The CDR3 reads CASSFAGDRSDTQYF. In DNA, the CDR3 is TGTGCCAGCAGTTTCGCGGGAGACAGGTCAGATACGCAGTATTTT.

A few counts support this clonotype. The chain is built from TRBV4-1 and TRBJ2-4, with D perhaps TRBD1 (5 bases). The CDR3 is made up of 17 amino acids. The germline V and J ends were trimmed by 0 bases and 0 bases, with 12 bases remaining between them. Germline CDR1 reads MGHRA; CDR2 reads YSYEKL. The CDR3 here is CASSQESDTLAKNIQYF. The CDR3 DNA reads TGCGCCAGCAGCCAAGAATCGGACACCCTAGCCAAAAACATTCAGTACTTC.

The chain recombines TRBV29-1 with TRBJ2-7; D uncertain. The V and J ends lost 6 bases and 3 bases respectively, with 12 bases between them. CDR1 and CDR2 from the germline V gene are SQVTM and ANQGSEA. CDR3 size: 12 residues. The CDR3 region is CSVRTDLYEQYF. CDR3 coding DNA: TGCAGCGTGCGGACGGACCTCTACGAGCAGTACTTC.

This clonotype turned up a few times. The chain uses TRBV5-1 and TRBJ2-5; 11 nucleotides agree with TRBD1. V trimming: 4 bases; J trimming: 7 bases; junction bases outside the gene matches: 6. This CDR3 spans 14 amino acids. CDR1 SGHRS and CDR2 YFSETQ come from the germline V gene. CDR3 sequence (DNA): TGCGCCAGCAGCGACGGACAGGGGGCCGGGACCCAGTACTTC. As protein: CASSDGQGAGTQYF.

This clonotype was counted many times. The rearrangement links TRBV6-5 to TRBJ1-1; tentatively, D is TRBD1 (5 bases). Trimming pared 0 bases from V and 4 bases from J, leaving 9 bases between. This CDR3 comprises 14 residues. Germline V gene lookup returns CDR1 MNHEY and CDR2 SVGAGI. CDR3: CASSYSQGGTEAFF. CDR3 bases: TGTGCCAGCAGTTACTCCCAGGGAGGCACTGAAGCTTTCTTT.

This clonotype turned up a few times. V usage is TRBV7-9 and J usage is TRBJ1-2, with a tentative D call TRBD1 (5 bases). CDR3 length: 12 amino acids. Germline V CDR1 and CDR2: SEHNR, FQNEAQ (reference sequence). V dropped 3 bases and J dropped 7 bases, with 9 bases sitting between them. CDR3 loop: CASSLTATGYTF. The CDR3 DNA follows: TGTGCCAGCAGCTTGACAGCAACTGGCTACACCTTC.

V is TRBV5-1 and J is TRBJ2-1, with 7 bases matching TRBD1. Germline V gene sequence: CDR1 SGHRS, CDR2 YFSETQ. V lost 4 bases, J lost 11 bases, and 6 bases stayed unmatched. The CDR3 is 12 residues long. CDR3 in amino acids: CASSPDRFKQFF. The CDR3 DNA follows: TGCGCCAGCAGCCCGGACAGGTTTAAGCAGTTCTTC.

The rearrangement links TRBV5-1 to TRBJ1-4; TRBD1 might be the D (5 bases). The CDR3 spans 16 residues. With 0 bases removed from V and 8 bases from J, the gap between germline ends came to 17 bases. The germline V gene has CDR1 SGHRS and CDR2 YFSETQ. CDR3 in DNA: TGCGCCAGCAGCTTGGCCGGGGCCGGGTGGGGCGAAAAACTGTTTTTT. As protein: CASSLAGAGWGEKLFF.

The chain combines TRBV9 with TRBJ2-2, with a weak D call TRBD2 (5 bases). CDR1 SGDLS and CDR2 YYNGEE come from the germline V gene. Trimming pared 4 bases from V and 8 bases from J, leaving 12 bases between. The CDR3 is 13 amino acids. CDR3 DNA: TGTGCCAGCAGCTTAGCGTCTGTGGGGGAGCTGTTTTTT. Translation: CASSLASVGELFF.